This passage covers 23 T cell receptor beta chains from one sample sequenced in a study of blood T cell repertoires in COVID-19. TCRdb's copy holds only in-frame clones and misses some; the assay was immunoSEQ multiplex PCR. The sample carries 13,000 to 15,000 clones, around 78% recorded once. The sequenced sample was peripheral blood. These receptors originate from a man aged 40-50 years with active or convalescent COVID-19.

This CDR3 is CASSQGRDIQYF. The CDR3 DNA reads TGTGCCAGCAGCCAAGGAAGAGACATTCAGTACTTC. The genes are TRBV3-1 (or the pseudogene TRBV3-2) and TRBJ2-4, with D uncertain. Trimming cost V 1 base and J 8 bases, with 6 bases left between them. CDR1 and CDR2 from the germline V gene are LGHDT and YNNKEL (reference sequence). This CDR3 spans 12 amino acids.

The chain combines TRBV2 with TRBJ1-5; 10 nucleotides line up with TRBD1. The CDR3 extends over 14 amino acids. Germline CDR1 and CDR2: SNHLY and FYNNEI. Trimming removed 5 bases from V and 5 bases from J; junction bases left unmatched: 3. CDR3 DNA: TGTGCCAGCAGTCGGGACAGGGGTGATCAGCCCCAGCATTTT. This encodes CASSRDRGDQPQHF.

The CDR3, as DNA: TGTGCCACCAGGGGGGCAAGCAATCAGCCCCAGCATTTT. As protein: CATRGASNQPQHF. The chain links TRBV28 to TRBJ1-5; TRBD1 aligns across 7 bases. Per germline, CDR1 MDHEN and CDR2 SYDVKM. Trimming took 10 bases from V and 1 from J; bases not matched to a gene: 4. The CDR3 runs to 13 residues. Together with reference TRBV28 and TRBJ1-5, the CDR3 gives the full variable domain: DVKVTQSSRYLVKRTGEKVFLECVQDMDHENMFWYRQDPGLGLRLIYFSYDVKMKEKGDIPEGYSVSREKKERFSLILESASTNQTSMYLCATRGASNQPQHFGDGTRLSIL.

In this sample, this clone turned up once. The chain links TRBV7-9 to TRBJ1-2; the D is unclear. Germline loops: CDR1 SEHNR, CDR2 FQNEAQ (reference sequence). The V and J ends lost 1 base and 4 bases respectively, with 4 bases between them. The CDR3 runs 12 residues. Here the CDR3 reads CASSLGVYGYTF. CDR3 bases: TGTGCCAGCAGCTTAGGCGTCTATGGCTACACCTTC.

The chain combines TRBV10-1 with TRBJ2-7; possibly TRBD2 for D (5 bases). The length of the CDR3 is 15 residues. The germline gives CDR1 WNHNN, CDR2 SYGVQD (reference sequence). V lost 0 bases to trimming and J lost 2 bases, with 11 bases between them. Written as DNA, the CDR3 is TGCGCCAGCAGTGAGTCGGGAGTAGTCCCCTACGAGCAGTACTTC. This codes for CASSESGVVPYEQYF.

V gene TRBV24-1 combines with J gene TRBJ2-7, with 9 bases that match TRBD1. The CDR3 runs to 15 residues. CDR1 is KGHDR, CDR2 SFDVKD, per germline. J gave up 5 bases and V 3 bases, and 7 bases lay outside the gene matches. The CDR3 bases are TGTGCCACCAGTGATCCGGGACAGGGATCAGACGAGCAGTACTTC. It encodes CATSDPGQGSDEQYF.

This rearrangement joins TRBV28 to TRBJ2-2; the D gene is possibly TRBD2 (5 bases). CDR3 length: 16 amino acids. Per germline, CDR1 MDHEN and CDR2 SYDVKM. The germline V and J ends were trimmed by 4 bases and 5 bases, with 17 bases remaining between them. CDR3 loop: CASSSPGTRATGELFF. CDR3 coding DNA: TGTGCCAGCAGTTCCCCCGGTACTAGGGCGACCGGGGAGCTGTTTTTT.

This clone has only a few counts. V gene TRBV2 combines with J gene TRBJ1-5; D remains ambiguous. Per the germline V gene, CDR1 is SNHLY and CDR2 is FYNNEI. Trimming removed 5 bases from V and 2 bases from J, with 13 bases in between. The CDR3 loop spans 15 amino acids. CDR3 coding DNA: TGTGCCAGCAGTTCCACCGGCGCGGGCAATCAGCCCCAGCATTTT. It encodes CASSSTGAGNQPQHF.

This clone was counted once. This chain connects TRBV9 to TRBJ2-5; the match to TRBD2 covers 8 bases. Germline V lookup: CDR1 SGDLS, CDR2 YYNGEE. V was pared by 0 bases and J by 4 bases, with 8 bases of the junction left unmatched. The CDR3 extends over 16 amino acids. The CDR3 nucleotides are TGTGCCAGCAGCGTAGTGGCAGCGGGGGATTTAGAGACCCAGTACTTC. Its protein is CASSVVAAGDLETQYF.

The chain joins TRBV7-9 to TRBJ2-1; 12 nucleotides match TRBD2. Germline CDR1 reads SEHNR; CDR2 reads FQNEAQ (reference sequence). The ends lost 2 bases at V and 3 bases at J; junction bases unmatched: 8. CDR3 size: 18 residues. CDR3 DNA sequence: TGTGCCAGCAGCTTAAGTCTAGCGGGGGGGCTGTTCTACAATGAGCAGTTCTTC. Translation: CASSLSLAGGLFYNEQFF. The full variable domain, rest sourced from reference TRBV7-9 and TRBJ2-1, is DTGVSQNPRHKITKRGQNVTFRCDPISEHNRLYWYRQTLGQGPEFLTYFQNEAQLEKSRLLSDRFSAERPKGSFSTLEIQRTEQGDSAMYLCASSLSLAGGLFYNEQFFGPGTRLTVL.

This chain connects TRBV5-1 to TRBJ1-6; TRBD1 agrees at 9 bases. The CDR3 is 17 amino acids. V was pared by 4 bases and J by 5 bases, with 10 bases of the junction left unmatched. CDR1 SGHRS and CDR2 YFSETQ come from the germline V gene. The CDR3 reads CASSGAPGQGNNSPLHF. In DNA, the CDR3 is TGCGCCAGCAGCGGAGCCCCCGGACAGGGGAATAATTCACCCCTCCACTTT. Supplemented by reference TRBV5-1 and TRBJ1-6, the full variable domain reads KAGVTQTPRYLIKTRGQQVTLSCSPISGHRSVSWYQQTPGQGLQFLFEYFSETQRNKGNFPGRFSGRQFSNSRSEMNVSTLELGDSALYLCASSGAPGQGNNSPLHFGNGTRLTVT.

The chain joins TRBV2 to TRBJ1-3; no reliable D call. Germline CDR1 SNHLY, CDR2 FYNNEI. The CDR3 has 12 amino acids. Trimming removed 11 bases at V and 4 bases at J, with 12 bases between. CDR3 coding DNA: TGTGCCCACCGGACTTCCGGAAACACCATATATTTT. It translates to CAHRTSGNTIYF.

This clone was observed once. The V gene is TRBV12-3 or TRBV12-4, the J gene TRBJ1-1, with D uncertain. The CDR3 runs to 11 residues. V dropped 9 bases and J dropped 1 base, with 6 bases sitting between them. As DNA, the CDR3 is TGTGCCAGTGGCCCGAACACTGAAGCTTTCTTT. Translation gives CASGPNTEAFF.

V is TRBV10-1 and J is TRBJ2-1, with a weak D call TRBD2 (7 bases). CDR3 length: 15 amino acids. Germline loops: CDR1 WNHNN, CDR2 SYGVQD (reference sequence). Trimming pared 7 bases from V and 7 bases from J, leaving 20 bases between. The CDR3 region is CASINRDTGGNEQFF. CDR3 coding DNA: TGCGCCAGCATAAACCGGGACACCGGGGGGAATGAGCAGTTCTTC.

The chain links TRBV7-2 to TRBJ1-4; 7 bases fit TRBD1. Trimming removed 1 base from V and 8 bases from J; junction bases left unmatched: 7. The CDR3 extends over 15 amino acids. The germline V gene encodes CDR1 SGHTA and CDR2 FQGNSA. The CDR3 loop reads CASSLETGEWEKLFF. CDR3 coding DNA: TGTGCCAGCAGCTTAGAAACAGGGGAATGGGAAAAACTGTTTTTT.

The V call is TRBV28, the J call TRBJ2-3; 8 bases line up with TRBD1. V lost 2 bases to trimming and J lost 0 bases; unmatched junction nucleotides: 4. Germline V gene data show CDR1 as MDHEN and CDR2 as SYDVKM. This CDR3 is 16 amino acids long. CDR3 nucleotide sequence: TGTGCCAGCAGTTTACGACAGGGGTATAGCACAGATACGCAGTATTTT. Translation gives CASSLRQGYSTDTQYF.

This clone was seen only a few times. The rearrangement links TRBV28 to TRBJ1-5, with TRBD1 identical over 7 bases. CDR1 and CDR2 (germline): MDHEN, SYDVKM. V was pared by 5 bases and J by 5 bases, with 12 bases of the junction left unmatched. The CDR3 length is 16 residues. CDR3 in DNA: TGTGCCAGCAGTCCTACCCGACAGGGCCGGGATCAGCCCCAGCATTTT. It is translated as CASSPTRQGRDQPQHF.

V is TRBV7-6 and J is TRBJ2-5; D is uncertain. Trimming removed 0 bases from V and 2 bases from J, with 4 bases in between. From germline, CDR1 is SGHVS and CDR2 FNYEAQ. The CDR3 has 13 amino acids. CDR3 coding DNA: TGTGCCAGCAGCTTAGCGCGACAAGAGACCCAGTACTTC. It specifies CASSLARQETQYF.

This chain's CDR3 is CASSETAYEQYF. The DNA for the CDR3 is TGTGCCAGCAGCGAGACAGCTTACGAGCAGTACTTC. The rearrangement uses TRBV12-3 or TRBV12-4 and TRBJ2-7; a possible D gene is TRBD1 (5 bases). This CDR3 contains 12 residues. The ends were cut back, 6 bases at V and 4 bases at J, with 10 bases in the middle.

The table lists this clone with a few counts. The V call is TRBV4-1, the J call TRBJ2-2; no firm D call. CDR3 length equals 15 residues. Germline CDR1 is MGHRA and CDR2 is YSYEKL. V dropped 0 bases and J dropped 7 bases, with 12 bases sitting between them. In DNA form, the CDR3 reads TGCGCCAGCAGCCAAGAGTCTGGTACAAGCGGGGAGCTGTTTTTT. As protein: CASSQESGTSGELFF.

The chain links TRBV19 to TRBJ2-1; perhaps TRBD2 as D (7 bases). The CDR3 has 16 amino acids. The germline gives CDR1 LNHDA, CDR2 SQIVND (reference sequence). The ends were cut back, 10 bases at V and 4 bases at J, with 23 bases in the middle. In DNA, the CDR3 is TGTGCCACCAAAAAGAGAGGGGGGGCTGGATACAATGAGCAGTTCTTC. Translating it yields CATKKRGGAGYNEQFF.

The J gene is TRBJ1-1, the V gene TRBV15; possible D gene TRBD1, 5 bases. The CDR3 has 16 amino acids. Germline V CDR1 and CDR2: LNHNV, YYDKDF (reference sequence). Deletions cut 0 bases from V and 2 bases from J, with 13 bases between. Here the CDR3 reads CATSRDPPGGNTEAFF. CDR3 bases: TGTGCCACCAGCAGAGATCCCCCCGGGGGAAACACTGAAGCTTTCTTT.

The chain employs TRBV7-9 and TRBJ2-6, with D maybe TRBD1 (5 bases). The CDR3 consists of 19 residues. The V gene's germline CDR1 is SEHNR and CDR2 FQNEAQ (reference sequence). Between the trimmed V and J ends, which lost 4 bases and 1 base, there was a span of 20 bases. CDR3 coding DNA: TGTGCCAGCAGCTACGGATACAGGAGCCCAAGTTCTGGGGCCAACGTCCTGACTTTC. Its translation: CASSYGYRSPSSGANVLTF.